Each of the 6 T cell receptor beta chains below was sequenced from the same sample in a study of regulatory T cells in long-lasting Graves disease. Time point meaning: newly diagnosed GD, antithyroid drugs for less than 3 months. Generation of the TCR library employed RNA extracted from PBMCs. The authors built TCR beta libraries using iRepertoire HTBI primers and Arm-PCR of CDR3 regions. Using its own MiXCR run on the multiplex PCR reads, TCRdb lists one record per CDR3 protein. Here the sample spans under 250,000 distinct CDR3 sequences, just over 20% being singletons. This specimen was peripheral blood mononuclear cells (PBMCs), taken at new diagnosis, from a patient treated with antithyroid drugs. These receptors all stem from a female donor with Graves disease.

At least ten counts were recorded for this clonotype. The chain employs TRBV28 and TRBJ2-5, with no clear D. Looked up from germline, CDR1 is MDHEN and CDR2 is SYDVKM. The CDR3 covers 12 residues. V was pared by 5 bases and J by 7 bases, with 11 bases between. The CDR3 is CASSAPRATQYF. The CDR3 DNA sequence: TGTGCCAGCAGTGCGCCGCGTGCGACCCAGTACTTC.

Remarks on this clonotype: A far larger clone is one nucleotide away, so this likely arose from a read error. This chain's CDR3 is CASSLYRGQETQYF. In DNA form, the CDR3 reads TGTGCCAGCAGCTTATACAGGGGTCAAGAGACCCAGTACTTC. The chain uses TRBV11-2 and TRBJ2-5; 7 bases align to TRBD1. Germline V gene data show CDR1 as SGHAT and CDR2 as FQNNGV. The CDR3 sequence is 14 residues long. V shed 2 bases and J 2 bases; nucleotides not matched to a gene: 2.

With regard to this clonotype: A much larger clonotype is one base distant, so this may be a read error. The CDR3 reads CVSSSDVSGGSSYEQYF. The CDR3 DNA reads TGTGTCAGCAGTTCTGACGTCAGCGGGGGGAGCTCCTACGAGCAGTACTTC. This chain joins TRBV6-9 and TRBJ2-7; 9 nucleotides agree with TRBD2. The CDR3 length is 17 residues. Germline CDR1 MNHGY, CDR2 SVAAGI.

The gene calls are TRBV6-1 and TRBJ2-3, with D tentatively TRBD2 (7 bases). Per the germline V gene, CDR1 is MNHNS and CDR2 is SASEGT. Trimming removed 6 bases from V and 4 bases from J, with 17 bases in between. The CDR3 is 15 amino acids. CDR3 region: CASSPVGGGPDTQYF. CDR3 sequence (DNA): TGTGCCAGCAGCCCCGTGGGGGGGGGGCCAGATACGCAGTATTTT.

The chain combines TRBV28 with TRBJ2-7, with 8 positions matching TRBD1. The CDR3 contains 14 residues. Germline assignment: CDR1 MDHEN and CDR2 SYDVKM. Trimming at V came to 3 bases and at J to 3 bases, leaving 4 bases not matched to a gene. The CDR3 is CASSFGDRFYEQYF. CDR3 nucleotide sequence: TGTGCCAGCAGTTTTGGGGACAGGTTCTACGAGCAGTACTTC.

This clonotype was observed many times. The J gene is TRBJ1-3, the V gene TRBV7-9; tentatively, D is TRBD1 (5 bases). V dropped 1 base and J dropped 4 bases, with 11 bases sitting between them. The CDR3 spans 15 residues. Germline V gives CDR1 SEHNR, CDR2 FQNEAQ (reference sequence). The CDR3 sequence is CASSLGGLGGNTIYF. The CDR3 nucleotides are TGTGCCAGCAGCTTAGGGGGCTTGGGAGGAAACACCATATATTTT.